This TCR beta chain comes out of a study of cytomegalovirus exposure and HLA in healthy donors. This CDR3 spans 15 amino acids. Germline CDR1 reads SGHDT; CDR2 reads YYEEEE. V shed 2 bases and J shed 0 bases, with 12 bases lying between them. Repertoires were generated with immunoSEQ multiplex PCR, while TCRdb's copy carries only in-frame clones and drops some. Of around 400,000 clones in the sample, 86% were seen once. This TCR was sampled from a woman aged 18-30 years in good health and CMV-seronegative. The J gene is TRBJ2-7, the V gene TRBV5-6, with D perhaps matching TRBD1 (6 bases). Sequenced material: PBMCs. The CDR3 DNA sequence: TGTGCCAGCAGCTTCTCAGGGGCGTTCTCCTACGAGCAGTACTTC. This translates into CASSFSGAFSYEQYF.